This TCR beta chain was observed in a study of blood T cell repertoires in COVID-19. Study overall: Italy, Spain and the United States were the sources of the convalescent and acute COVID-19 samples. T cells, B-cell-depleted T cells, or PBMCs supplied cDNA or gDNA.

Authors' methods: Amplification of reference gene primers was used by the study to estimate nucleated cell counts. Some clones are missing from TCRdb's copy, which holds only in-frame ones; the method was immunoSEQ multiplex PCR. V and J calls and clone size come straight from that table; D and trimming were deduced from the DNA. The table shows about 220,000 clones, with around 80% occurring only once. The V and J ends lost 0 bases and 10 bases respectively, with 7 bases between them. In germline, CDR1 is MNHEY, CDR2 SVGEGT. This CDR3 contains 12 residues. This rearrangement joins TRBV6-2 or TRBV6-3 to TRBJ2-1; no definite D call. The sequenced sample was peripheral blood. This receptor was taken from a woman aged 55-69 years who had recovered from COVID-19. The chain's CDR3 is CASSYSVREQFF. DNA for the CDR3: TGTGCCAGCAGTTACTCGGTGCGAGAGCAGTTCTTC.